Each of the 21 T cell receptor beta chains below was sequenced from the same sample in a study of vaccination and CD4 T cells after COVID-19 (dated 2022 in TCRdb). No antigen has been assigned to these receptors. Receptors were amplified or captured by PCR. Sequencing instrument: Illumina iSeq 100. DNA from cultured CD4+ T cells was subjected to TCR sequencing with the Oncomine TCR Beta short-read assay at the Johns Hopkins FTIC core. In TCRdb, the public reads were trimmed at Q25 with fastp and aligned with MiXCR, with productive beta chains retained. CDR3 protein sequences are deduplicated, and each keeps its most common genes and DNA. This sample holds 11,000 to 15,000 distinct CDR3 sequences; approximately 24% were observed only once. Of the sample, about 18% falls within the top ten clones. The treatment or condition label of this sample denotes: approximately 11-day PBMC culture with coronavirus spike peptide pools or control peptides (ViraFEST assay).

This sample comprised CD4+ T cells from blood, cultured in vitro, obtained after SARS-CoV-2 vaccination. The receptors stem from a human donor who had recovered from COVID-19.

The rearrangement uses TRBV15 and TRBJ2-1, with D tentatively TRBD2 (5 bases). This CDR3 region has 16 residues. CDR1 LNHNV and CDR2 YYDKDF come from the germline V gene (reference sequence). Trimming left V 0 bases short and J 7 bases short, with 16 bases between. This CDR3 is CATSRDGAVVGNEQFF. The DNA of the CDR3 is TGTGCCACCAGCAGAGATGGAGCGGTAGTCGGAAATGAGCAGTTCTTC.

The rearrangement joins TRBV18 to TRBJ1-5; tentative D call: TRBD1 (5 bases). CDR3 size: 15 residues. From germline, CDR1 is KGHSH and CDR2 LQKENI. Trimming cost V 2 bases and J 2 bases, with 10 bases left between them. The CDR3 is CASSPTGRGNQPQHF. The CDR3 DNA reads as TGTGCCAGCTCACCAACGGGGCGCGGCAATCAGCCCCAGCATTTT.

This clonotype was recorded a few times. The V and J genes are TRBV28 and TRBJ2-3; D is unresolved. Germline V CDR1 and CDR2: MDHEN, SYDVKM. Trimming shortened V by 7 bases and J by 5 bases, and 10 bases separated the two germline ends. This CDR3 contains 12 residues. The chain's CDR3 is CASNRVRDTQYF. CDR3 nucleotide sequence: TGTGCCAGCAACCGGGTGAGAGATACGCAGTATTTT.

V usage is TRBV29-1 and J usage is TRBJ2-3; D is ambiguous. V was cut by 8 bases and J by 5 bases, with 8 bases left in between. The length of the CDR3 is 10 residues. The V gene's germline CDR1 is SQVTM and CDR2 ANQGSEA. In DNA, the CDR3 is TGCAGCCCCATGGTAGATACGCAGTATTTT. Translation: CSPMVDTQYF.

The chain has TRBV12-3 or TRBV12-4 and TRBJ1-1, with 8 bases fitting TRBD1. The junction had 8 bases not matched to a gene; V was cut back by 6 bases and J by 11 bases. This CDR3 comprises 12 residues. The CDR3 loop is CASRQDRVRAFF. CDR3 DNA sequence: TGTGCCAGCAGGCAGGACAGGGTGAGGGCTTTCTTT.

This chain uses TRBV4-2 with TRBJ2-7, with TRBD2 matching over 9 bases. The V gene end was trimmed by 5 bases and the J gene end by 0 bases; junction bases not matched to a gene: 5. From germline, CDR1 is LGHNA and CDR2 YNFKEQ. The CDR3 extends over 15 amino acids. The CDR3: CASSYRLADSYEQYF. The CDR3 bases are TGTGCCAGCAGCTATCGACTAGCGGACTCCTACGAGCAGTACTTC.

Concerning this clonotype itself: The junction shows a germline mismatch at one end, possibly a read error. The chain combines TRBV7-9 with TRBJ1-2; TRBD1 is a possible D gene (5 bases). The CDR3 is 16 residues long. Germline lookup yields CDR1 SEHNR and CDR2 FQNEAQ (reference sequence). The CDR3 sequence is CASSRDRSEGNYGHTF. CDR3 sequence (DNA): TGTGCCAGCAGCCGGGACCGCTCTGAAGGGAACTATGGCCACACCTTC.

This clonotype was detected only a few times. This chain uses TRBV5-6 with TRBJ2-4; either TRBD1 or TRBD2 may fit D (5 bases each). V dropped 1 base and J dropped 1 base, with 9 bases sitting between them. This CDR3 region has 15 residues. Per germline, CDR1 SGHDT and CDR2 YYEEEE. CDR3 coding DNA: TGTGCCAGCAGCTTGCTTGGGGACGCCAAAAACATTCAGTACTTC. Protein: CASSLLGDAKNIQYF.

The CDR3 sequence is CASSQGGLRGSNQPQHF. The CDR3 nucleotides read TGCGCCAGCAGCCAAGGAGGTTTGCGAGGAAGCAATCAGCCCCAGCATTTT. The chain uses TRBV4-1 and TRBJ1-5; D is unclear. Germline CDR1 reads MGHRA; CDR2 reads YSYEKL. The length of the CDR3 is 17 residues. V lost 1 base and J lost 1, with 14 bases in between.

The chain has TRBV5-4 and TRBJ2-1; 8 bases fit TRBD2. CDR1 and CDR2 from the germline V gene are SGHNT and YYREEE (reference sequence). This CDR3 region has 14 residues. V lost 1 base to trimming and J lost 10 bases; unmatched junction nucleotides: 7. The CDR3 coding sequence is TGTGCCAGCAGCTTGTCCCGGCGGGAGGCAGAGCAGTTCTTC. It codes for CASSLSRREAEQFF.

The rearrangement uses TRBV11-2 and TRBJ2-7; TRBD2 matches at 9 bases. The CDR3 is 15 amino acids. Germline trimming cut 2 bases from V and 6 bases from J; bases unmatched to any gene: 8. Looked up from germline, CDR1 is SGHAT and CDR2 is FQNNGV. CDR3 DNA: TGTGCCAGCAGCTTAATTAATAGCGGGAGCCGCGAGCAGTACTTC. It specifies CASSLINSGSREQYF.

In DNA, the CDR3 is TGCAGCGCACAGGGCAACACGAACACCGGGGAGCTGTTTTTT. Translated, it gives CSAQGNTNTGELFF. This rearrangement joins TRBV29-1 to TRBJ2-2; TRBD1 might be the D (6 bases). V was cut by 7 bases and J by 0 bases, with 12 bases left in between. The CDR3 is made up of 14 amino acids. From germline, CDR1 is SQVTM and CDR2 ANQGSEA.

This clonotype was counted a few times. The genes are TRBV7-2 and TRBJ1-5; TRBD1 is a possible D gene (6 bases). Germline V gene lookup returns CDR1 SGHTA and CDR2 FQGNSA. Trimming shortened V by 3 bases and J by 6 bases, and 21 bases separated the two germline ends. The CDR3 is 17 residues long. CDR3 protein: CASSLFPRGGRGQPQHF. The CDR3 DNA is TGTGCCAGCAGCTTGTTTCCCAGGGGCGGAAGGGGTCAGCCCCAGCATTTT.

The rearrangement joins TRBV6-1 to TRBJ2-7, with 14 nucleotides matching TRBD2. The CDR3 totals 15 residues. The V gene's germline CDR1 is MNHNS and CDR2 SASEGT. J lost 1 base, V lost 6 bases, and 2 bases had no gene match. CDR3 sequence reads: CASRGLAGGSYEQYF. CDR3 bases: TGTGCCAGCAGAGGACTAGCGGGAGGATCCTACGAGCAGTACTTC.

Only a few counts were recorded for this clonotype. This chain joins TRBV20-1 and TRBJ2-2; tentatively, D is TRBD1 (6 bases). V lost 4 bases and J 4 bases, leaving 13 bases between the germline ends. Germline V gene data show CDR1 as DFQATT and CDR2 as SNEGSKA (reference sequence). The CDR3 has 14 amino acids. The CDR3 sequence is CSAIGDMVTGELFF. CDR3 coding DNA: TGCAGTGCTATAGGGGACATGGTCACCGGGGAGCTGTTTTTT.

This clonotype is categorized as medium-sized. The V call is TRBV6-1, the J call TRBJ1-2, with D perhaps matching TRBD1 (5 bases). Germline V gene sequence: CDR1 MNHNS, CDR2 SASEGT. Trimming removed 7 bases from V and 8 bases from J, with 11 bases in between. The CDR3 runs to 11 residues. The CDR3 DNA is TGTGCCAGCAACCCAGGGTACGGCTACACCTTC. Translating it yields CASNPGYGYTF.

The rearrangement joins TRBV20-1 to TRBJ1-2; D uncertain. The CDR3 is made up of 15 amino acids. Germline V CDR1 and CDR2: DFQATT, SNEGSKA (reference sequence). V lost 0 bases and J lost 0, with 11 bases in between. CDR3 sequence reads: CSARDARGANYGYTF. In nucleotides, the CDR3 is TGCAGTGCTAGAGATGCACGGGGAGCTAACTATGGCTACACCTTC.

This rearrangement joins TRBV12-3 or TRBV12-4 to TRBJ1-2; no reliable D call. The CDR3 sequence is 15 residues long. Trimming removed 5 bases at V and 8 bases at J, with 21 bases between. Here the CDR3 reads CASSPPSPALAGYTF. CDR3 bases: TGTGCCAGCAGTCCTCCCTCCCCAGCTTTAGCCGGCTACACCTTC.

This clonotype was detected a few times. The CDR3: CASSQALGPQGHEQFF. For the CDR3, the DNA is TGCGCCAGCAGCCAAGCCCTGGGCCCACAAGGCCATGAGCAGTTCTTC. The J gene is TRBJ2-1, the V gene TRBV4-3, with D uncertain. From germline, CDR1 is LGHNA and CDR2 YSLEER. The ends were cut back, 1 base at V and 8 bases at J, with 18 bases in the middle. The CDR3 runs 16 residues.

The chain couples TRBV29-1 to TRBJ2-7; no definite D call. V was clipped by 0 bases and J by 2 bases, with 14 bases between them. Germline loops: CDR1 SQVTM, CDR2 ANQGSEA. The CDR3 loop spans 15 amino acids. CDR3 in DNA: TGCAGCGTTGAAGATCATAGTGGTCAAACCTACGAGCAGTACTTC. As protein: CSVEDHSGQTYEQYF.

This clonotype was seen more than once but under ten times. The chain joins TRBV20-1 to TRBJ2-1; 7 bases match TRBD2. V lost 0 bases and J lost 6; bases outside the gene matches: 11. Germline V gives CDR1 DFQATT, CDR2 SNEGSKA (reference sequence). This CDR3 region has 16 residues. The CDR3 sequence: CSARDQGPGLPNEQFF. In DNA, the CDR3 is TGCAGTGCTAGAGATCAAGGACCGGGACTACCCAATGAGCAGTTCTTC.